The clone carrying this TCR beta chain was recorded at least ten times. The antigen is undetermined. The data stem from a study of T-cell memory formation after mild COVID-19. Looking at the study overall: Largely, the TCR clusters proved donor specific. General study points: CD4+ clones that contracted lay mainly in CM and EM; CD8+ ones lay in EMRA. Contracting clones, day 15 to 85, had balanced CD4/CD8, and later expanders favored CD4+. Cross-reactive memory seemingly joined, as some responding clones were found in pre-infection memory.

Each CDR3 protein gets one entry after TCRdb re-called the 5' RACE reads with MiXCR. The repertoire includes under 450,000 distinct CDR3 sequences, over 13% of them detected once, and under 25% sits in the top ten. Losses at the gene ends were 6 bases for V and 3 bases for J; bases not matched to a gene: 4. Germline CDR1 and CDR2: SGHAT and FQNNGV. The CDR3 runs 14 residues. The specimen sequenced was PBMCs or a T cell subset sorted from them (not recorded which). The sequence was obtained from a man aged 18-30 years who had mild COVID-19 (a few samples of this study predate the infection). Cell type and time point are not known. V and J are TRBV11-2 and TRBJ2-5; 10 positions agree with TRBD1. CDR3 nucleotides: TGTGCCAGCAGATCGACAGGGGGCGAAGAGACCCAGTACTTC. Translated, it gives CASRSTGGEETQYF.